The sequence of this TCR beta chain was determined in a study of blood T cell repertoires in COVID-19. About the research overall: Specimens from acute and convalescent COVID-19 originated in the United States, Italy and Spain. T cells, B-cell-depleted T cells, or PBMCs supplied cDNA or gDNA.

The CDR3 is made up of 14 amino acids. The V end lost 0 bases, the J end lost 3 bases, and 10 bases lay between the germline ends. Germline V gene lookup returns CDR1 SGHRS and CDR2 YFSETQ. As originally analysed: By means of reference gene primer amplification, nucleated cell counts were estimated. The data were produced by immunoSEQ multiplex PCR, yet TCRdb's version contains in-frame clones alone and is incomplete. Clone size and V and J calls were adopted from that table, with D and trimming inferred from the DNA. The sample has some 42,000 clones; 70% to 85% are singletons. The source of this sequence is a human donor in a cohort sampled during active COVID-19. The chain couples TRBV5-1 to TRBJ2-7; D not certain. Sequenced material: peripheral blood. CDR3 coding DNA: TGCGCCAGCAGCTTGGACTCGTCAAACTACGAGCAGTACTTC. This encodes CASSLDSSNYEQYF.